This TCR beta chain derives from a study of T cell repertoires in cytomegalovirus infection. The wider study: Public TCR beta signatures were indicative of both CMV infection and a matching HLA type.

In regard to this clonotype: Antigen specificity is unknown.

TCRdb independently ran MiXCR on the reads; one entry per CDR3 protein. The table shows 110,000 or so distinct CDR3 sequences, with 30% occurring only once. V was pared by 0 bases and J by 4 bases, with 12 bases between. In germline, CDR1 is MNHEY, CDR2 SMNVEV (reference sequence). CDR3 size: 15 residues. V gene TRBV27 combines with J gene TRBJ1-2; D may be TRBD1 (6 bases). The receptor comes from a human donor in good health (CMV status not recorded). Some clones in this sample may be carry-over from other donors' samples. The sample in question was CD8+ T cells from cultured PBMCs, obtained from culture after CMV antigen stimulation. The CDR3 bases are TGTGCCAGCAGTTTATCCCCCCAGGGGCCCTATGGCTACACCTTC. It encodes CASSLSPQGPYGYTF.